What follows is one TCR beta chain and its context. Primers used in a second PCR of roughly 6 to 12 cycles were a sample-barcoded 5' primer and a J-beta primer mix. TCRdb reanalysed the 5' RACE reads using MiXCR and keeps one entry per CDR3 protein. The profile covers approximately 940,000 distinct CDR3 sequences, with 40% to 60% appearing a single time and under 15% taken by the ten largest. This record comes from a study of blood T cells in healthy people across ages. Germline CDR1 is MGHRA and CDR2 is YSYEKL. V trimming: 4 bases; J trimming: 2 bases; junction bases outside the gene matches: 7. This CDR3 is 15 amino acids long.

The genes are TRBV4-1 and TRBJ2-7; TRBD2 matches at 8 bases. Source material: blood. The source of this sequence is a young man in good health. CDR3 in amino acids: CASSLSPGLAYEQYF. Here the CDR3 DNA reads TGCGCCAGCAGCCTATCGCCGGGACTAGCCTACGAGCAGTACTTC.